This TCR beta chain was recorded in a study of blood T cells in healthy people across ages. Overall study results and limits: Estimates of total diversity, which came from one million sequenced T cells, were considered to be underestimates.

This clonotype has only one observation. Antigen specificity is unknown. A second PCR of 7 to 11 cycles used a sample-barcoded 5' primer and a J-beta primer mix. Every cDNA molecule bore a tag from a template-switch adaptor containing 12 random nucleotides. A single record per CDR3 protein comes from TCRdb applying MiXCR to the 5' RACE reads. The sample has fewer than 700,000 distinct CDR3 sequences, roughly 48% seen once. The germline V gene encodes CDR1 SGDLS and CDR2 YYNGEE. The CDR3 is 15 amino acids. V was clipped by 4 bases and J by 5 bases, with 15 bases between them. Healthy individuals of Caucasian origin from Russia, aged roughly 6 to 100, served as donors.

Sequencing was carried out using blood. The sequence was collected from an older man in good health. The chain recombines TRBV9 with TRBJ2-2, with a weak D call TRBD1 (6 bases). CDR3 nucleotides: TGTGCCAGCAGCCCGCGGACAGTGTTGACCGGGGAGCTGTTTTTT. This encodes CASSPRTVLTGELFF.